The 25 T cell receptor beta chains below come from one sample, sequenced in a study of T cell responses to AZD1222 COVID-19 vaccine. Libraries were prepared by immunoSEQ multiplex PCR; TCRdb keeps only in-frame clonotypes and omits some of them. The table includes about 160,000 clones, 85% to 95% detected once. The sample consisted of peripheral blood, taken on day 0 of AZD1222 vaccination. The receptors here all came from an adult in good health.

The CDR3 protein is CAWKMRGGSPLHF. CDR3 DNA sequence: TGTGCCTGGAAAATGAGGGGCGGTTCACCCCTCCACTTT. V gene TRBV30 combines with J gene TRBJ1-6; weak D call: TRBD1 (5 bases). The CDR3 consists of 13 residues. V was shortened by 4 bases and J by 9 bases, with 13 bases between the two germline ends. Germline V gene lookup returns CDR1 GTSNPN and CDR2 SVGIG (reference sequence).

The V and J genes are TRBV2 and TRBJ2-1, with D tentatively TRBD1 (8 bases). Germline-derived CDR1 and CDR2 are SNHLY and FYNNEI. The CDR3 extends over 15 amino acids. V was clipped by 7 bases and J by 8 bases, with 21 bases between them. CDR3 DNA sequence: TGTGCCAGCAAGGGGAGGGACAGGAACAGGGATGAGCAGTTCTTC. Protein: CASKGRDRNRDEQFF.

The V and J genes are TRBV10-3 and TRBJ2-3, with D tentatively TRBD1 or TRBD2 (5 bases each). The CDR3 covers 15 residues. V lost 8 bases to trimming and J lost 2 bases, with 17 bases between them. Germline CDR1 reads ENHRY; CDR2 reads SYGVKD. The CDR3 loop reads CAISGTVRSTDTQYF. In DNA form, the CDR3 reads TGTGCCATCTCAGGGACGGTCCGATCCACAGATACGCAGTATTTT.

The gene calls are TRBV5-1 and TRBJ2-1, with TRBD2 matching over 11 bases. J lost 0 bases, V lost 3 bases, and 2 bases had no gene match. The CDR3 consists of 16 residues. Germline V gives CDR1 SGHRS, CDR2 YFSETQ. Here the CDR3 DNA reads TGCGCCAGCAGCTGGGGACTAGCGGTCTCCTACAATGAGCAGTTCTTC. Protein sequence: CASSWGLAVSYNEQFF. The full variable domain, completed using reference TRBV5-1 and TRBJ2-1, is KAGVTQTPRYLIKTRGQQVTLSCSPISGHRSVSWYQQTPGQGLQFLFEYFSETQRNKGNFPGRFSGRQFSNSRSEMNVSTLELGDSALYLCASSWGLAVSYNEQFFGPGTRLTVL.

This clone was seen just once. The V call is TRBV15, the J call TRBJ1-5; D gene uncertain. V was cut by 0 bases and J by 0 bases, with 12 bases left in between. The CDR3 runs 17 residues. CDR1 is LNHNV and CDR2 is YYDKDF in the germline V gene (reference sequence). The CDR3 DNA reads TGTGCCACCAGCAGAGAAGTGCAGCTCAATAGCAATCAGCCCCAGCATTTT. Translating it yields CATSREVQLNSNQPQHF.

This chain links TRBV15 with TRBJ2-7, with 11 positions matching TRBD1. The CDR3 sequence is 16 residues long. CDR1 and CDR2 from the germline V gene are LNHNV and YYDKDF (reference sequence). V lost 0 bases, J lost 3 bases, and 4 bases stayed unmatched. CDR3 sequence reads: CATSRDMGQGDYEQYF. The CDR3 bases are TGTGCCACCAGCAGAGATATGGGACAGGGGGACTACGAGCAGTACTTC. Together with reference TRBV15 and TRBJ2-7, the CDR3 gives the full variable domain: DAMVIQNPRYQVTQFGKPVTLSCSQTLNHNVMYWYQQKSSQAPKLLFHYYDKDFNNEADTPDNFQSRRPNTSFCFLDIRSPGLGDTAMYLCATSRDMGQGDYEQYFGPGTRLTVT.

V gene TRBV30 combines with J gene TRBJ1-2, with no clear D. Germline-derived CDR1 and CDR2 are GTSNPN and SVGIG (reference sequence). Trimming left V 5 bases short and J 7 bases short, with 8 bases between. The CDR3 is 10 amino acids. In DNA form, the CDR3 reads TGTGCCTGGTGGAGGGTTGGCTACACCTTC. Its protein product is CAWWRVGYTF.

The chain has TRBV18 and TRBJ2-5, with TRBD2 identical over 13 bases. The junction had 6 bases not matched to a gene; V was cut back by 3 bases and J by 5 bases. The CDR3 has 16 residues. The V gene's germline CDR1 is KGHSH and CDR2 LQKENI. The chain's CDR3 is CASSPAGTSGDETQYF. The CDR3 coding sequence is TGTGCCAGCTCACCTGCCGGGACTAGCGGGGACGAGACCCAGTACTTC.

V usage is TRBV5-1 and J usage is TRBJ2-5; TRBD2 aligns across 7 bases. There are 17 residues in the CDR3. The germline V gene has CDR1 SGHRS and CDR2 YFSETQ. V was pared by 0 bases and J by 4 bases, with 12 bases of the junction left unmatched. The CDR3 is CASSLGGGASGRETQYF. The CDR3 DNA is TGCGCCAGCAGCTTGGGAGGCGGGGCTAGCGGCAGAGAGACCCAGTACTTC.

The genes are TRBV5-4 and TRBJ1-4; D unclear. The CDR3 loop spans 16 amino acids. Germline CDR1 and CDR2: SGHNT and YYREEE (reference sequence). V lost 1 base and J lost 4, with 14 bases in between. The CDR3 DNA is TGTGCCAGCAGCTTGAGTCCGATGAGTGGTAATGAAAAACTGTTTTTT. Amino acid sequence: CASSLSPMSGNEKLFF.

The J gene is TRBJ1-6, the V gene TRBV10-3; D unresolved. V lost 5 bases to trimming and J lost 7 bases, with 12 bases between them. Germline lookup yields CDR1 ENHRY and CDR2 SYGVKD. CDR3 length: 14 amino acids. The CDR3 DNA reads TGTGCCATCAGTAACCGGGAGGAAAATTCACCCCTCCACTTT. As protein: CAISNREENSPLHF.

The V gene is TRBV11-2, the J gene TRBJ1-6; D is undetermined. Germline CDR1 is SGHAT and CDR2 is FQNNGV. This CDR3 contains 12 residues. Trimming removed 5 bases at V and 9 bases at J, with 8 bases between. The CDR3 sequence: CASSLTSSPLHF. The CDR3 DNA sequence: TGTGCCAGCAGCCTAACGAGTTCACCCCTCCACTTT.

The CDR3 sequence is CASTLRGGLAGLANTGELFF. CDR3 in DNA: TGTGCCAGCACCCTTAGAGGCGGACTAGCGGGGCTAGCGAACACCGGGGAGCTGTTTTTT. This chain uses TRBV7-6 with TRBJ2-2; 12 bases agree with TRBD2. CDR1 SGHVS and CDR2 FNYEAQ come from the germline V gene. Trimming removed 7 bases from V and 0 bases from J; junction bases left unmatched: 15. The CDR3 is 20 amino acids.

The gene calls are TRBV20-1 and TRBJ2-1, with a tentative D call TRBD1 (5 bases). Trimming removed 3 bases at V and 14 bases at J, with 14 bases between. The CDR3 contains 11 residues. Germline V CDR1 and CDR2: DFQATT, SNEGSKA (reference sequence). The CDR3 DNA sequence: TGCAGTGCTAGGACTTTGGAAGGGGAGTTCTTC. It codes for CSARTLEGEFF.

This clone was observed a single time. The chain has TRBV29-1 and TRBJ2-3, with 8 bases lining up with TRBD2. The CDR3 extends over 13 amino acids. V dropped 3 bases and J dropped 6; count of bases not matched to a gene: 5. CDR1 and CDR2 from the germline V gene are SQVTM and ANQGSEA. The CDR3 DNA follows: TGCAGCGTTGATGACGGGGGGGTGGATACGCAGTATTTT. Its protein is CSVDDGGVDTQYF.

As concerns this clone: A read error may produce the germline difference seen at one junction end. Other DNA sequences of this sample code for an identical CDR3. This sequence joins TRBV27 and TRBJ1-1; no clear D. Germline assignment: CDR1 MNHEY and CDR2 SMNVEV (reference sequence). CDR3 length: 13 residues. The CDR3 DNA follows: TGTGCCAGCAGTTACCAGCAGAACACTGAGGCTTTCTTT. This gives the protein CASSYQQNTEAFF.

The chain combines TRBV10-1 with TRBJ1-2; 11 bases are shared with TRBD1. The V segment lost 0 bases and the J segment 2 bases; nucleotides outside the gene matches: 8. Per germline, CDR1 WNHNN and CDR2 SYGVQD (reference sequence). The CDR3 consists of 18 residues. The CDR3 DNA sequence: TGCGCCAGCAGTGAGTCCCCACCGGGACAGGGGGGGAACTATGGCTACACCTTC. Residues: CASSESPPGQGGNYGYTF.

The chain recombines TRBV5-1 with TRBJ1-2, with D uncertain. The CDR3 is made up of 13 amino acids. Trimming took 7 bases from V and 2 from J, leaving 12 bases between them. In germline, CDR1 is SGHRS, CDR2 YFSETQ. CDR3 DNA sequence: TGCGCCAGCGATACAGACGGAAACTATGGCTACACCTTC. Protein sequence: CASDTDGNYGYTF.

The chain links TRBV5-1 to TRBJ1-4; D might be TRBD1 (6 bases). V was shortened by 2 bases and J by 2 bases, with 10 bases between the two germline ends. CDR1 and CDR2 (germline): SGHRS, YFSETQ. This CDR3 region has 15 residues. The CDR3 sequence is CASSFRDTTNEKLFF. The CDR3 nucleotides read TGCGCCAGCAGCTTCCGGGACACGACTAATGAAAAACTGTTTTTT.

In its sample, this clone was seen many times. The chain couples TRBV11-2 to TRBJ1-2; D remains unclear. Looked up from germline, CDR1 is SGHAT and CDR2 is FQNNGV. The CDR3 spans 12 residues. The germline V and J ends were trimmed by 5 bases and 8 bases, with 12 bases remaining between them. The DNA of the CDR3 is TGTGCCAGCAGCGCAGACTGGGGAGGCTACACCTTC. Its protein is CASSADWGGYTF.

This chain connects TRBV28 to TRBJ2-3, with 11 bases aligning to TRBD2. The CDR3 sequence is 16 residues long. Trimming at V came to 3 bases and at J to 6 bases, leaving 8 bases not matched to a gene. Germline CDR1 MDHEN, CDR2 SYDVKM. CDR3 bases: TGTGCCAGCAGTTTTTTAGCGGGGGGGCGCTCTGATACGCAGTATTTT. It yields the protein CASSFLAGGRSDTQYF.

V usage is TRBV2 and J usage is TRBJ1-2; tentatively, D is TRBD1 (5 bases). The CDR3 has 12 residues. Germline V CDR1 and CDR2: SNHLY, FYNNEI. The germline V and J ends were trimmed by 3 bases and 4 bases, with 6 bases remaining between them. The CDR3 protein is CASSDQGYGYTF. CDR3 bases: TGTGCCAGCAGTGATCAGGGCTATGGCTACACCTTC.

The chain couples TRBV30 to TRBJ1-1, with 8 bases fitting TRBD1. Germline lookup yields CDR1 GTSNPN and CDR2 SVGIG (reference sequence). Germline trimming cut 8 bases from V and 1 base from J; bases unmatched to any gene: 0. The CDR3 runs 11 residues. In nucleotides, the CDR3 is TGTGCCGGGACAGGGAACACTGAAGCTTTCTTT. Translation: CAGTGNTEAFF.

The chain carries TRBV18 and TRBJ2-1, with 7 bases fitting TRBD2. V shed 2 bases and J 6 bases; nucleotides not matched to a gene: 7. Per germline, CDR1 KGHSH and CDR2 LQKENI. The CDR3 is made up of 15 amino acids. The CDR3 spells CASSPALERGNEQFF. The CDR3, as DNA: TGTGCCAGCTCACCAGCCTTGGAGCGGGGCAATGAGCAGTTCTTC.

This chain connects TRBV5-1 to TRBJ1-1; 8 bases agree with TRBD1. Germline loops: CDR1 SGHRS, CDR2 YFSETQ. This CDR3 spans 15 amino acids. V shed 0 bases, J shed 4 bases, and the junction held 5 bases outside the gene matches. The CDR3 sequence: CASSLADREGTEAFF. DNA of the CDR3: TGCGCCAGCAGCTTGGCGGACAGGGAGGGCACTGAAGCTTTCTTT.